Reported below is one T cell receptor (beta chain). The table came from immunoSEQ multiplex PCR; TCRdb's copy has only in-frame clones and leaves some out. The data contain about 59,000 clones, over 75% of them singletons. This specimen belongs to a study of blood T cell repertoires in COVID-19. Germline assignment: CDR1 SGHAT and CDR2 FQNNGV. The CDR3 is made up of 12 amino acids. J lost 7 bases, V lost 5 bases, and 5 bases had no gene match. Source material: peripheral blood. The chain has TRBV11-2 and TRBJ2-7, with 7 nucleotides matching TRBD2. The TCR comes from a human donor in a cohort sampled during active COVID-19. DNA for the CDR3: TGTGCCAGCAGCGGGCCGGGACTAGAGCAGTACTTC. This sequence encodes CASSGPGLEQYF.